This TCR beta chain was obtained from a study of cytomegalovirus exposure and HLA in healthy donors. General study findings and limits: Most of the TCR beta V segments (in an earlier analysis) were productive either about 90% or about 30% of the time.

Trimming took 8 bases from V and 7 from J; bases not matched to a gene: 12. This CDR3 is 14 amino acids long. CDR1 is SGHDN and CDR2 is FVKESK in the germline V gene. This clone was detected only a few times. Its specificity is unknown. The PCR made use of 60 Vbeta and 13 Jbeta primers. The repertoire was sequenced with immunoSEQ multiplex PCR; TCRdb's copy has only in-frame clones and lacks some. The sample includes some 200,000 clones, just under 70% of them seen just once. The chain joins TRBV14 to TRBJ1-2, with TRBD1 matching 8 bases. The sequenced sample consisted of PBMCs. The TCR comes from a man aged 40-50 years in good health and CMV-seropositive. CDR3 DNA sequence: TGTGCCAGCCGTCCGACAGGGGTGGAAGGTGGCTACACCTTC. This sequence encodes CASRPTGVEGGYTF.